This T cell receptor (beta chain) comes out of a study of shared clonotypes between healthy human individuals (dated by TCRdb to the early 2020s). A note on the overall study: Three men and two women, aged 18 to 49 years, made up the cohort. Per donor, three plates each were used for CD4 naive and CD4 memory, two for CD8 naive, and one for CD8 memory. To estimate repertoire size and how much clonotypes are shared between individuals, the study performed deep sequencing of blood TCR repertoires from a few healthy adults. Libraries were prepared and TCR repertoires were sequenced by different laboratories using diverse techniques, in order to increase sequencing depth and limit assay-specific biases. Leukapheresis yielded between about 0.85 and 9.5 billion PBMCs per donor.

This clone was seen just once. The specificity of this receptor is unknown. No qualities accompany the bases; no much larger clone lies one base away. This CDR3 is also generated by other DNA sequences in the sample. Using the deep immunoSEQ assay, multiplex PCR amplified TCR CDR3 regions from genomic DNA. For each cell subset, the extracted genomic DNA was distributed evenly across all wells of several immunoSEQ 96-well plates, and each plate served as one replicate. For sorted subsets, roughly 200 ng of genomic DNA, equivalent to 25,000 to 35,000 T cell genomes, went into each replicate PCR. Purified libraries were quantified with a Qubit 3.0 fluorometer, sized on a Bioanalyzer 2100, and re-quantified with the KAPA Library Quantification kit. Every immunoSEQ 96-well plate was sequenced on a separate single-read 150-cycle Illumina NextSeq 550 flow cell. The paper's data handling went like this. Because the immunoSEQ output held only junctional sequences and lacked quality scores, the filtering could not match the filtering applied to full-length reads. To assign V/J genes and CDR3, sequences were annotated using PyIR, a Python wrapper for IgBLAST v1.9, with IMGT germline references. Reads were removed for weak V/J assignments (E-value above 1e-6), missing CDR3, stop codons, out-of-frame junctions, or ambiguous translated residues. V3J clonotypes were defined as sequences sharing an identical inferred V gene, J gene, and CDR3 amino acid sequence. Percentage overlap between repertoires was calculated by dividing the number of shared unique clonotypes by the size of the smaller repertoire. RTK rarefaction, the Chao1 estimator, and Recon v2.1 estimates of unobserved clonotypes were used to assess repertoire richness. For all TCRbeta clonotypes obtained by the gDNA method from several donors, generation probabilities were computed with OLGA. TCRdb provides this immuneACCESS table in a form limited to in-frame rearrangements. Some clones are lacking; in checked studies, under half of them reflect an unresolved V gene, and why the rest are absent is not known. V, J and clone size derive from that table, while D and trimming were established from the DNA sequence. Recorded for this sample are millions of clones; roughly 92% of them occurred a single time. Of the sample, around 0.15% falls within the top ten clones.

The investigation overall reported the following: Across several donors, around 5% of naive CD4, around 3.3% of naive CD8, approximately 2.5% of memory CD4, and 0.4% to 0.45% of memory CD8 clonotypes were shared. Pairwise subsampling indicated that sequencing depth was expected to affect the degree of clonotype sharing among donors. Compared with non-shared clonotypes, clonotypes shared by all four sorted-subset donors had higher generation probabilities. Only blood was sampled, and tissue TCR repertoires likely differ from those in blood. Incomplete sequencing was indicated by rarefaction of sorted-subset datasets, despite the large sequencing depth. Larger estimated clonotype richness was generally found for naive subsets than for memory subsets. Because the study included only a small number of donors, the genetic and exposure-history diversity represented was limited.

Donors were healthy HIV-negative adults with no recently reported acute infections or vaccinations. Every donor was a Caucasian adult residing in Nashville, Tennessee, USA. CD4+ T cells were enriched by magnetic negative selection, after which naive cells were positively selected on CD45RA and the negative fraction was taken as the memory subset. Blood was obtained by leukapheresis, after which PBMCs were separated by Ficoll-Histopaque density gradient centrifugation and cryopreserved in liquid nitrogen vapor phase. Analytical flow cytometry was used to check the purity and quantity of every magnetically sorted T cell population. Each sorted fraction had its genomic DNA isolated and then quantified by UV absorbance on a Nanodrop 2000c. The sequence was obtained from a man between 18 and 29 years old in good health. Specimen: naive CD4+ T cells sorted from blood. What this sample's cell subset or site label stands for: CD45RA+ positively selected.

The sequence in DNA is TGTGCCATCAGTGAGTCCAGGAACACCGGGGAGCTGTTTTTT. Translated, it reads CAISESRNTGELFF. This chain is built from TRBV10-3 and TRBJ2-2, with the D gene too uncertain to name. The V and J ends are trimmed by 0 bases and 1 base, leaving 3 bases between them. The germline V gene provides CDR1 ENHRY and CDR2 SYGVKD. Inclusive of the bounding cysteine and phenylalanine, the CDR3 is 14 residues long. CDR3 DNA is the only sequence kept; it has 42 bases, read in frame from the first base.